The T cell receptor beta chain under discussion was sequenced for a study of patients and donors after allogeneic stem cell transplantation. The CDR3 totals 10 residues. V gave up 8 bases and J gave up 7 bases, with 11 bases separating them. The V gene's germline CDR1 is GTSNPN and CDR2 SVGIG (reference sequence). From the RT-PCR reads, TCRdb called clonotypes with MiXCR, one entry per CDR3 protein. Altogether roughly 230,000 distinct CDR3 sequences are present, 13% to 15% being singletons, with the ten largest covering 11%. This clonotype was counted a few times. This sequence joins TRBV30 and TRBJ1-2; TRBD1 might be the D (5 bases). The source of this sequence is a human donor who was either an allogeneic HSCT recipient or a stem cell or donor lymphocyte infusion donor (not recorded which). It is not recorded whose cells these are; they may come from a transplant donor. Source material: blood, either unsorted or a sorted T cell fraction (not recorded which). The CDR3 coding sequence is TGTGCCCATATCGGGGGTGGCTACACCTTC. This gives the protein CAHIGGGYTF.